Below, one TCR beta chain is given with its context. Sequencing of TCR beta was performed on blood CD8+ and CD4+ T cells. A quantity of about 0.5 to 1 ug RNA underwent reverse transcription using random hexamers. The method of amplification for TCR beta CDR3 was immunoSEQ multiplex PCR, covering 54 Vbeta and 13 Jbeta. TCRdb used MiXCR to reprocess the immunoSEQ multiplex PCR reads, holding one entry per CDR3 protein. The data hold under 200,000 distinct CDR3 sequences, with 94% observed a single time. Per the germline V gene, CDR1 is SGHDT and CDR2 is YYEEEE. The length of the CDR3 is 18 residues. The junction had 9 bases not matched to a gene; V was cut back by 4 bases and J by 3 bases. The data are from a study of CD8 T cells in Susac syndrome. Study details: Patients with Susac syndrome were therapy-naive, treated with corticosteroids, or treated with intravenous immunoglobulin alone when blood was collected.

This clonotype was sampled from a human donor with Susac syndrome. Source material: CD4+ T cells from PBMCs. The gene calls are TRBV5-6 and TRBJ2-5, with TRBD2 matching 16 bases. The CDR3 DNA reads as TGTGCCAGCAGCCTCCCCTGGGGGACTAGCGGGGGGGAAGAGACCCAGTACTTC. This gives the protein CASSLPWGTSGGEETQYF.